The next 21 T cell receptor beta chains were all read from a single sample in a study of blood T cell repertoires in COVID-19. Here immunoSEQ multiplex PCR was the method, and the copy in TCRdb shows in-frame clones only, minus some. In the table there are 200,000 to 250,000 clones, 80% to 90% of which are singletons. The sample comprised peripheral blood. Source of these receptors: a man aged 30 to 39 who had recovered from COVID-19.

The rearrangement links TRBV5-4 to TRBJ1-5; TRBD1 might be the D (6 bases). The CDR3 loop spans 15 amino acids. Germline CDR1 is SGHNT and CDR2 is YYREEE (reference sequence). Trimming pared 1 base from V and 2 bases from J, leaving 10 bases between. The CDR3 coding sequence is TGTGCCAGCAGCTTGCAGGGGTTCGGCAATCAGCCCCAGCATTTT. Protein product: CASSLQGFGNQPQHF. The full variable domain, completed using reference TRBV5-4 and TRBJ1-5, is ETGVTQSPTHLIKTRGQQVTLRCSSQSGHNTVSWYQQALGQGPQFIFQYYREEENGRGNFPPRFSGLQFPNYSSELNVNALELDDSALYLCASSLQGFGNQPQHFGDGTRLSIL.

The chain has TRBV7-9 and TRBJ1-6, with no clear D. This CDR3 is 15 amino acids long. The germline V gene encodes CDR1 SEHNR and CDR2 FQNEAQ (reference sequence). Trimming cost V 8 bases and J 0 bases, with 11 bases left between them. This chain's CDR3 is CASGEFSSYNSPLHF. The CDR3 DNA reads TGTGCCAGCGGTGAATTCAGCTCCTATAATTCACCCCTCCACTTT.

The genes are TRBV11-1 and TRBJ2-7; 7 nucleotides align to TRBD2. Germline V CDR1 and CDR2: SGHAT, FQDESV (reference sequence). The trim removed 4 bases at V and 1 base at J, leaving 1 base unmatched. The CDR3 runs to 13 residues. The DNA for the CDR3 is TGTGCCAGCAGCTGGGGGGGTTCCTACGAGCAGTACTTC. Its protein is CASSWGGSYEQYF.

The CDR3: CASSPEFLTNYGYTF. As DNA, the CDR3 is TGTGCCAGCAGTCCCGAATTCCTTACAAACTATGGCTACACCTTC. This chain connects TRBV6-4 to TRBJ1-2; D unclear. From germline, CDR1 is MRHNA and CDR2 SNTAGT. The CDR3 runs to 15 residues. V was shortened by 5 bases and J by 2 bases, with 15 bases between the two germline ends.

This clone was counted a single time. J is TRBJ2-5 and V is TRBV7-6; no reliable D call. The V end lost 3 bases, the J end lost 5 bases, and 13 bases lay between the germline ends. Germline CDR1 SGHVS, CDR2 FNYEAQ. The CDR3 is 14 amino acids. CDR3 loop: CASSLVTGRETQYF. CDR3 coding DNA: TGTGCCAGCAGCTTGGTTACTGGCAGGGAGACCCAGTACTTC.

For the CDR3, the DNA is TGTGCCAGCTCACCCCTCTCAGGGAACACTGAAGCTTTCTTT. The encoded protein is CASSPLSGNTEAFF. This chain uses TRBV18 with TRBJ1-1, with no clear D. Trimming removed 3 bases from V and 1 base from J, with 9 bases in between. Germline CDR1 is KGHSH and CDR2 is LQKENI. CDR3 length: 14 residues.

V and J are TRBV3-1 (or the pseudogene TRBV3-2) and TRBJ2-7; 11 nucleotides line up with TRBD1. Germline assignment: CDR1 LGHDT and CDR2 YNNKEL (reference sequence). The length of the CDR3 is 14 residues. The V and J ends lost 4 bases and 3 bases, in that order; junction bases with no gene match: 2. The CDR3 protein is CASSPGTGGYEQYF. The CDR3 DNA follows: TGTGCCAGCAGCCCGGGGACAGGGGGCTACGAGCAGTACTTC.

This rearrangement joins TRBV16 to TRBJ2-7; possible D gene TRBD1, 6 bases. The length of the CDR3 is 13 residues. V was cut by 4 bases and J by 0 bases, with 7 bases left in between. CDR1 KGHSY and CDR2 FQNENV come from the germline V gene. Written as DNA, the CDR3 is TGTGCCAGCAGCCGGACAGTCTCCTACGAGCAGTACTTC. It specifies CASSRTVSYEQYF.

The chain couples TRBV4-3 to TRBJ2-2, with D possibly being TRBD1 (6 bases). This CDR3 is 19 amino acids long. CDR1 is LGHNA and CDR2 is YSLEER in the germline V gene. V dropped 0 bases and J dropped 2 bases, with 19 bases sitting between them. CDR3 coding DNA: TGCGCCAGCAGCCAAGATTATGGTCGGACAGAGAGAAACACCGGGGAGCTGTTTTTT. It codes for CASSQDYGRTERNTGELFF.

The chain uses TRBV5-6 and TRBJ2-3; the D is unclear. This CDR3 is 11 amino acids long. Trimming took 1 base from V and 5 from J, leaving 2 bases between them. Germline V gene data show CDR1 as SGHDT and CDR2 as YYEEEE. CDR3 DNA: TGTGCCAGCAGCTTGCTAGATACGCAGTATTTT. It is translated as CASSLLDTQYF.

The chain has TRBV5-4 and TRBJ2-1, with TRBD2 identical over 7 bases. Germline V gene sequence: CDR1 SGHNT, CDR2 YYREEE (reference sequence). The trim removed 3 bases at V and 5 bases at J, leaving 5 bases unmatched. The CDR3 extends over 14 amino acids. The CDR3 sequence is CASSSLAGHNEQFF. CDR3 DNA sequence: TGTGCCAGCAGCTCTTTAGCGGGCCACAATGAGCAGTTCTTC.

This clone turned up a few times. The gene calls are TRBV7-9 and TRBJ2-2; D gene unclear. Trimming cost V 1 base and J 4 bases, with 4 bases left between them. The CDR3 runs 13 residues. The V gene's germline CDR1 is SEHNR and CDR2 FQNEAQ (reference sequence). CDR3 DNA: TGTGCCAGCAGCTTAGGGGCCACCGGGGAGCTGTTTTTT. The encoded protein is CASSLGATGELFF.

V usage is TRBV7-6 and J usage is TRBJ1-2, with no clear D. With 5 bases removed from V and 3 bases from J, the gap between germline ends came to 16 bases. Germline V lookup: CDR1 SGHVS, CDR2 FNYEAQ. The CDR3 consists of 15 residues. In DNA form, the CDR3 reads TGTGCCAGCAGCGCCGGATTACAGCTTCACTATGGCTACACCTTC. Protein: CASSAGLQLHYGYTF.

V usage is TRBV7-9 and J usage is TRBJ1-1; no reliable D call. The CDR3 runs to 17 residues. V gave up 2 bases and J gave up 2 bases, with 18 bases separating them. The V gene's germline CDR1 is SEHNR and CDR2 FQNEAQ (reference sequence). DNA of the CDR3: TGTGCCAGCAGCTTAATCCGGACTGCAACCCTTAACACTGAAGCTTTCTTT. As protein: CASSLIRTATLNTEAFF.

This clone was counted between two and nine times. The chain uses TRBV6-2 or TRBV6-3 and TRBJ2-2, with 10 bases lining up with TRBD2. V lost 6 bases, J lost 5 bases, and 12 bases stayed unmatched. The CDR3 is 17 amino acids. The germline V gene has CDR1 MNHEY and CDR2 SVGEGT. CDR3 sequence reads: CASSRSSGGARTGELFF. The CDR3 nucleotides read TGTGCCAGCAGCCGTTCCAGCGGGGGGGCCCGGACCGGGGAGCTGTTTTTT.

This chain joins TRBV6-5 and TRBJ1-2; D is perhaps TRBD1 (5 bases). With 4 bases removed from V and 8 bases from J, the gap between germline ends came to 23 bases. The CDR3 is 16 amino acids. Germline CDR1 and CDR2: MNHEY and SVGAGI. This chain's CDR3 is CASSSPGGEPMGGYTF. In DNA, the CDR3 is TGTGCCAGCAGTTCCCCGGGGGGAGAGCCTATGGGGGGCTACACCTTC.

The rearrangement links TRBV18 to TRBJ1-1; D might be TRBD1 (5 bases). Germline V gene sequence: CDR1 KGHSH, CDR2 LQKENI. This CDR3 spans 15 amino acids. Between the trimmed V and J ends, which lost 3 bases and 3 bases, there was a span of 14 bases. DNA for the CDR3: TGTGCCAGCTCACCCACCGCAGGGCTGGACACTGAAGCTTTCTTT. Translating gives CASSPTAGLDTEAFF.

The V and J genes are TRBV15 and TRBJ2-3, with 10 bases fitting TRBD2. V lost 4 bases, J lost 11 bases, and 18 bases stayed unmatched. The CDR3 has 17 residues. Germline V CDR1 and CDR2: LNHNV, YYDKDF (reference sequence). The CDR3 spells CATSIARRLAGARGQYF. CDR3 DNA sequence: TGTGCCACCAGCATCGCCAGGCGACTAGCGGGTGCCCGCGGGCAGTATTTT.

The DNA of the CDR3 is TGTGCCATCAGTGAGGGGGGTCGGGAGACCTACGAGCAGTACTTC. Protein sequence: CAISEGGRETYEQYF. The chain carries TRBV10-3 and TRBJ2-7; D possibly corresponds to TRBD2 (6 bases). This CDR3 region has 15 residues. V lost 2 bases, J lost 2 bases, and 13 bases lay in between. Germline V gives CDR1 ENHRY, CDR2 SYGVKD.

The chain joins TRBV12-3 or TRBV12-4 to TRBJ1-5; no definite D call. V was pared by 3 bases and J by 11 bases, with 8 bases between. This CDR3 is 11 amino acids long. CDR3 amino acids: CASSFAGSQHF. The CDR3 DNA is TGTGCCAGCAGTTTTGCGGGGTCCCAGCATTTT.

The rearrangement links TRBV12-3 or TRBV12-4 to TRBJ1-2; D is undetermined. The CDR3 totals 13 residues. V lost 5 bases and J 3 bases, leaving 10 bases between the germline ends. CDR3 protein: CASSEYVYYGYTF. As DNA, the CDR3 is TGTGCCAGCAGTGAGTACGTCTACTATGGCTACACCTTC.